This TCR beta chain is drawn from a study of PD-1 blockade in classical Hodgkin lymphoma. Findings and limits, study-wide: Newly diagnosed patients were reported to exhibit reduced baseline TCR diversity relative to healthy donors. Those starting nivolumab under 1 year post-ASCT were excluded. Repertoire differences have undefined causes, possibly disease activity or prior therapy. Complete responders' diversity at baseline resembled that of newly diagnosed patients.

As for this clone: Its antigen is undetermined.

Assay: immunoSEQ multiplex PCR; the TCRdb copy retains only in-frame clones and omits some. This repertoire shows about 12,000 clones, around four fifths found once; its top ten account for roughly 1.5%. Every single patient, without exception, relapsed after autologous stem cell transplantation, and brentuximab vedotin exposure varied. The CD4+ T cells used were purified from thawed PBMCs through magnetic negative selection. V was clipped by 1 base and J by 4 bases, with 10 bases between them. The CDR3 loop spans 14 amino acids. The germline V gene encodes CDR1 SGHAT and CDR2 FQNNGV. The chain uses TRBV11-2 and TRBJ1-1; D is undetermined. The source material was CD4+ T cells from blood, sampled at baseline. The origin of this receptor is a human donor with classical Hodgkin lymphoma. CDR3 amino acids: CASSLARKSTEAFF. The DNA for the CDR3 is TGTGCCAGCAGCTTAGCCAGGAAGAGCACTGAAGCTTTCTTT. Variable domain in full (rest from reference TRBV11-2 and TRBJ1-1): EAGVAQSPRYKIIEKRQSVAFWCNPISGHATLYWYQQILGQGPKLLIQFQNNGVVDDSQLPKDRFSAERLKGVDSTLKIQPAKLEDSAVYLCASSLARKSTEAFFGQGTRLTVV.